What follows are 19 T cell receptor beta chains derived from one specimen sequenced in a study of chemoradiotherapy in HPV16-positive cancers. The repertoire was sequenced with immunoSEQ multiplex PCR; TCRdb's copy has only in-frame clones and lacks some. The sample includes approximately 11,000 clones, 85% to 90% of them seen just once. This sample was taken from a patient who underwent chemoradiotherapy. The receptors originated from a human donor with HPV-associated anogenital cancer.

The chain uses TRBV5-1 and TRBJ1-1, with D unclear. V shed 1 base and J shed 0 bases, with 10 bases lying between them. The CDR3 has 15 residues. The germline V gene has CDR1 SGHRS and CDR2 YFSETQ. DNA of the CDR3: TGCGCCAGCAGCTTGAATGTCGGCTTGAACACTGAAGCTTTCTTT. Protein: CASSLNVGLNTEAFF.

The chain links TRBV7-6 to TRBJ2-5; 9 bases are shared with TRBD1. V trimming: 1 base; J trimming: 7 bases; junction bases outside the gene matches: 4. Germline values: CDR1 SGHVS, CDR2 FNYEAQ. The length of the CDR3 is 14 residues. CDR3 loop: CASSLGTGAGTQYF. The CDR3 DNA reads TGTGCCAGCAGCTTAGGGACAGGGGCCGGGACCCAGTACTTC.

The chain recombines TRBV6-1 with TRBJ1-4; 9 nucleotides match TRBD1. The CDR3 runs 15 residues. CDR1 is MNHNS and CDR2 is SASEGT in the germline V gene. V lost 4 bases, J lost 7 bases, and 7 bases stayed unmatched. The CDR3 loop reads CASSGGGTGSEKLFF. CDR3 nucleotide sequence: TGTGCCAGCAGTGGGGGCGGGACAGGGAGTGAAAAACTGTTTTTT.

The chain employs TRBV4-1 and TRBJ2-7; 7 positions match TRBD1. V was clipped by 5 bases and J by 3 bases; unmatched bases: 7. CDR1 is MGHRA, CDR2 YSYEKL, per germline. CDR3 length: 14 residues. The CDR3 reads CASSYRDRYYEQYF. The DNA of the CDR3 is TGCGCCAGCAGCTACCGGGACAGATACTACGAGCAGTACTTC.

In its sample, this clone was seen once. The gene calls are TRBV5-1 and TRBJ2-1; possible D gene TRBD1, 6 bases. CDR1 and CDR2 (germline): SGHRS, YFSETQ. V was pared by 5 bases and J by 0 bases, with 12 bases between. The CDR3 runs to 15 residues. CDR3 DNA sequence: TGCGCCAGCAGTAACAGGGCGAGCTCCTACAATGAGCAGTTCTTC. Amino acids: CASSNRASSYNEQFF.

The rearrangement joins TRBV19 to TRBJ2-1, with D perhaps TRBD1 (6 bases). Germline V CDR1 and CDR2: LNHDA, SQIVND (reference sequence). The length of the CDR3 is 15 residues. The ends were cut back, 6 bases at V and 0 bases at J, with 12 bases in the middle. CDR3 bases: TGTGCCAGTAGAACGACAGGCTTCTCCTACAATGAGCAGTTCTTC. Translating gives CASRTTGFSYNEQFF.

The chain employs TRBV2 and TRBJ2-7, with D tentatively TRBD2 (5 bases). V lost 7 bases and J lost 2, with 12 bases in between. This CDR3 is built from 13 residues. Germline V gene sequence: CDR1 SNHLY, CDR2 FYNNEI. In nucleotides, the CDR3 is TGTGCCAGCAACCGGGGATATCCCTACGAGCAGTACTTC. It is translated as CASNRGYPYEQYF.

The V gene is TRBV5-1, the J gene TRBJ2-2; D gene uncertain. CDR1 and CDR2 from the germline V gene are SGHRS and YFSETQ. Trimming removed 2 bases from V and 0 bases from J, with 8 bases in between. The CDR3 extends over 15 amino acids. The CDR3 DNA reads as TGCGCCAGCAGCTTTCAAACGGCGAACACCGGGGAGCTGTTTTTT. Encoded protein: CASSFQTANTGELFF.

The CDR3 DNA follows: TGTGCCAGCAGCGAGTGGGGCCGGCTAACCTACGAGCAGTACTTC. Translation gives CASSEWGRLTYEQYF. The genes are TRBV6-5 and TRBJ2-7; the D gene is possibly TRBD1 (5 bases). The CDR3 totals 15 residues. V was trimmed by 6 bases and J by 2 bases, leaving 17 bases between them. The germline V gene has CDR1 MNHEY and CDR2 SVGAGI.

The V and J genes are TRBV9 and TRBJ2-1; D is uncertain. There are 14 residues in the CDR3. V gave up 3 bases and J gave up 4 bases, with 11 bases separating them. CDR1 is SGDLS and CDR2 is YYNGEE in the germline V gene. Here the CDR3 DNA reads TGTGCCAGCAGCGACGTGACTGGATACAATGAGCAGTTCTTC. Translation: CASSDVTGYNEQFF.

This clone is a singleton in its sample. V usage is TRBV27 and J usage is TRBJ2-7; D is unresolved. From germline, CDR1 is MNHEY and CDR2 SMNVEV (reference sequence). The V end lost 2 bases, the J end lost 0 bases, and 5 bases lay between the germline ends. The CDR3 is made up of 13 amino acids. The CDR3 here is CASSLVASYEQYF. The CDR3 bases are TGTGCCAGCAGTTTAGTAGCCTCCTACGAGCAGTACTTC.

This chain joins TRBV5-8 and TRBJ2-7, with D possibly matching TRBD1 (6 bases). The CDR3 is 14 amino acids. Trimming pared 5 bases from V and 2 bases from J, leaving 14 bases between. Per germline, CDR1 SGHTS and CDR2 YDEGEE. The CDR3 spells CASRARRGAYEQYF. CDR3 in DNA: TGTGCCAGCAGGGCGCGCAGGGGAGCCTACGAGCAGTACTTC. The full variable domain, with the rest looked up from reference TRBV5-8 and TRBJ2-7, is EAGVTQSPTHLIKTRGQQATLRCSPISGHTSVYWYQQALGLGLQFLLWYDEGEERNRGNFPPRFSGRQFPNYSSELNVNALELEDSALYLCASRARRGAYEQYFGPGTRLTVT.

The rearrangement links TRBV29-1 to TRBJ2-2, with unresolved D. Germline V gene sequence: CDR1 SQVTM, CDR2 ANQGSEA. The CDR3 is 11 amino acids. V lost 4 bases and J 7 bases, leaving 7 bases between the germline ends. The chain's CDR3 is CSVAAFGELFF. CDR3 bases: TGCAGCGTTGCGGCGTTCGGGGAGCTGTTTTTT.

J is TRBJ2-5 and V is TRBV14; no clear D. V shed 1 base and J shed 0 bases, with 9 bases lying between them. The CDR3 extends over 15 amino acids. Per germline, CDR1 SGHDN and CDR2 FVKESK. The CDR3 nucleotides are TGTGCCAGCAGCCAAGGGAACCGGTACCAAGAGACCCAGTACTTC. Its translation: CASSQGNRYQETQYF.

In this sample, this clone turned up once. The chain uses TRBV4-1 and TRBJ2-3, with 7 bases identical to TRBD2. The CDR3 has 16 amino acids. J gave up 1 base and V 0 bases, and 4 bases lay outside the gene matches. Looked up from germline, CDR1 is MGHRA and CDR2 is YSYEKL. The DNA for the CDR3 is TGCGCCAGCAGCCAAGAAGCGGGAACGGGCACAGATACGCAGTATTTT. Its translation is CASSQEAGTGTDTQYF.

As DNA, the CDR3 is TGTGCCAGCAGCCCAGGACAGGGTGGGACTAATGAAAAACTGTTTTTT. Translated: CASSPGQGGTNEKLFF. The chain combines TRBV11-3 with TRBJ1-4; 8 positions agree with TRBD1. The CDR3 sequence is 16 residues long. Germline trimming cut 5 bases from V and 2 bases from J; bases unmatched to any gene: 7. Germline CDR1 is SGHNT and CDR2 is YENEEA.

This clone was found once. J is TRBJ2-7 and V is TRBV11-2; perhaps TRBD1 as D (6 bases). The V end was cut by 4 bases, the J end by 6 bases, with 13 bases between. This CDR3 region has 13 residues. Looked up from germline, CDR1 is SGHAT and CDR2 is FQNNGV. The CDR3 protein is CASSSGHFSEQYF. In DNA, the CDR3 is TGTGCCAGCAGCTCGGGACATTTCAGCGAGCAGTACTTC.

The V gene is TRBV10-3, the J gene TRBJ1-3; D is unclear. There are 11 residues in the CDR3. Germline V gives CDR1 ENHRY, CDR2 SYGVKD. V lost 11 bases and J lost 8, with 13 bases in between. The CDR3 coding sequence is TGTGCCGCCGGGGTCGTGGACACCATATATTTT. Translation gives CAAGVVDTIYF.

This rearrangement joins TRBV10-3 to TRBJ1-3, with D uncertain. With 0 bases removed from V and 2 bases from J, the gap between germline ends came to 8 bases. The CDR3 contains 15 residues. CDR1 ENHRY and CDR2 SYGVKD come from the germline V gene. The CDR3 DNA reads as TGTGCCATCAGTGAGTCTGCACAGACTGGAAACACCATATATTTT. It is translated as CAISESAQTGNTIYF.